This TCR beta chain was captured in a study of CD8 T cells in ankylosing spondylitis. The CDR3 covers 15 residues. The V gene's germline CDR1 is SGHRS and CDR2 YFSETQ. V was trimmed by 1 base and J by 2 bases, leaving 10 bases between them. Worth noting for this clonotype: The antigen is undetermined.

The study's findings and limits: What seemed typical of ankylosing spondylitis blood was a TCR beta motif built from several highly homologous variants.

MiXCR, run by TCRdb on the 5' RACE reads, gives a single entry per CDR3 protein. The data show fewer than 750,000 distinct CDR3 sequences, around 20% seen once. The sequence came from a male donor with ankylosing spondylitis. J is TRBJ2-1 and V is TRBV5-1; D possibly uses TRBD1 or TRBD2 (5 bases each). Sequencing used blood, either unsorted or a sorted T cell fraction (not recorded which). CDR3 sequence reads: CASSLTGPPYNEQFF. CDR3 sequence (DNA): TGCGCCAGCAGCTTGACGGGACCCCCCTACAATGAGCAGTTCTTC.